This T cell receptor beta chain was sequenced during a study of blood T cell repertoires in COVID-19. Across the study: T cells, B-cell-depleted T cells, or PBMCs supplied cDNA or gDNA.

CDR3 length equals 18 residues. The germline CDR1 and CDR2 sequences are LGHDT and YNNKEL (reference sequence). Sequencing was performed with immunoSEQ multiplex PCR; in TCRdb, only in-frame clones are kept and a portion is missing. The sample has fewer than 450,000 clones, around 89% seen once. A word on this clone: A junction end diverges from the germline sequence, so it may reflect a read error.

This chain uses TRBV3-1 (or the pseudogene TRBV3-2) with TRBJ2-6; 11 bases align to TRBD1. The sequence was obtained from a woman aged 45-59 years with COVID-19, enrolled during active disease. What was sequenced was peripheral blood. CDR3 residues: CASSRGQGASSGANVLAF. The CDR3 bases are TGTGCCAGCAGCCGAGGACAGGGGGCCAGCTCTGGGGCCAACGTCCTGGCTTTC.